A selection of T cell receptor beta chains follows, all from one sample in a study of blood T cells in healthy people across ages. TCRdb reprocessed the 5' RACE reads with MiXCR, giving one entry per CDR3 protein. The table includes around 650,000 distinct CDR3 sequences, around 43% detected once. Source material: blood. These receptors all come from an elderly man in good health. The CDR3 runs from the conserved cysteine through the conserved F or W. D genes are given only for firm matches. Size is omitted from some rows. Given values are once, few, many or a class for expanded clones.

size,J,D,V,CDR3,DNA
-,TRBJ2-7,-,TRBV6-1,CASDMTYEQYF,TGTGCCAGCGACATGACGTACGAGCAGTACTTC
-,TRBJ1-1,-,TRBV12-3/TRBV12-4,CASRPPSLGEAFF,TGTGCCAGCAGGCCTCCCTCACTCGGTGAAGCTTTCTTT
-,TRBJ2-3,-,TRBV20-1,CSAGGGQGGADTQYF,TGCAGTGCTGGAGGGGGCCAGGGGGGGGCAGATACGCAGTATTTT
few,TRBJ2-5,-,TRBV3-1,CASSRGGPKGTQYF,TGTGCCAGCAGTCGCGGAGGGCCGAAGGGGACCCAGTACTTC
-,TRBJ2-1,-,TRBV6-2/TRBV6-3,CATSAEIGPSIGRSFYNEQFF,TGTGCCACCTCAGCAGAGATTGGGCCCAGTATTGGGCGGTCCTTCTACAATGAGCAGTTCTTC
few,TRBJ2-6,TRBD1,TRBV2,CASSERDRGFAGANVLTF,TGTGCCAGCAGTGAACGGGACAGGGGGTTCGCTGGGGCCAACGTCCTGACTTTC
-,TRBJ1-5,-,TRBV27,CASSPRAPGNQPQHF,TGTGCCAGCAGCCCAAGGGCCCCGGGGAATCAGCCCCAGCATTTT
-,TRBJ2-1,-,TRBV20-1,CSARGEAAISYNEQFF,TGCAGTGCTAGAGGGGAAGCAGCGATAAGTTACAATGAGCAGTTCTTC
-,TRBJ2-4,-,TRBV10-3,CAISEVPGATYERYF,TGTGCCATCAGTGAGGTACCGGGGGCAACCTACGAGCGGTACTTC
once,TRBJ2-7,-,TRBV7-2,CASSPGTLLYEQYF,TGTGCCAGCAGCCCCGGGACACTGTTATACGAGCAGTACTTC
few,TRBJ2-7,TRBD1,TRBV29-1,CSAGQGSYEQYF,TGCAGCGCTGGACAGGGTTCCTACGAGCAGTACTTC
many,TRBJ2-6,-,TRBV15,CATSERGSGANVLTF,TGTGCCACCAGCGAGAGGGGGTCTGGGGCCAACGTCCTGACTTTC
many,TRBJ2-1,-,TRBV29-1,CSVAPGPGVQFF,TGCAGCGTCGCACCGGGACCCGGAGTGCAGTTCTTC
few,TRBJ2-4,TRBD1,TRBV5-1,CASSLAGQGARGLAKNIQYF,TGCGCCAGCAGCTTGGCGGGACAGGGGGCGAGGGGACTAGCCAAAAACATTCAGTACTTC
-,TRBJ2-7,-,TRBV6-2/TRBV6-3,CASSNGDFYEQYF,TGTGCCAGCAGTAACGGGGACTTCTACGAGCAGTACTTC
few,TRBJ1-1,-,TRBV6-1,CASLSPEPGTGYRSMSAFF,TGTGCCAGTCTTTCCCCCGAGCCGGGCACAGGGTATCGGTCCATGTCAGCTTTCTTT
-,TRBJ1-4,TRBD1,TRBV30,CAGSGQANEKLFF,TGTGCGGGATCGGGACAGGCTAATGAAAAACTGTTTTTT
few,TRBJ2-3,TRBD1,TRBV10-1,CASRRDSRRSDTQYF,TGCGCCAGCAGGAGGGACAGCCGGAGGTCAGATACGCAGTATTTT
-,TRBJ2-3,TRBD2,TRBV4-1,CASSQVKLAGPTDTQYF,TGCGCCAGCAGCCAAGTTAAACTAGCGGGTCCAACAGATACGCAGTATTTT
-,TRBJ2-7,-,TRBV28,CASTPDRYEQYF,TGTGCCAGCACCCCGGACCGGTACGAGCAGTACTTC
-,TRBJ1-1,TRBD1,TRBV7-3,CASSLIPGTGNTEAFF,TGTGCCAGCAGCTTAATACCCGGGACAGGGAACACTGAAGCTTTCTTT
-,TRBJ1-2,TRBD1,TRBV5-1,CASSPETGGQSYGYTF,TGCGCCAGCAGCCCCGAGACAGGGGGTCAATCCTATGGCTACACCTTC
-,TRBJ1-2,TRBD1,TRBV12-3/TRBV12-4,CASRGQVHRGGYTF,TGTGCCAGCAGGGGACAGGTGCATAGGGGCGGCTACACCTTC
-,TRBJ2-7,-,TRBV20-1,CSAEDRLSSYEQYF,TGCAGTGCCGAAGACAGGTTGAGCTCCTACGAGCAGTACTTC
few,TRBJ1-2,TRBD1,TRBV5-1,CASSLVQQGYGYTF,TGCGCCAGCAGCTTGGTCCAACAGGGGTACGGCTACACCTTC